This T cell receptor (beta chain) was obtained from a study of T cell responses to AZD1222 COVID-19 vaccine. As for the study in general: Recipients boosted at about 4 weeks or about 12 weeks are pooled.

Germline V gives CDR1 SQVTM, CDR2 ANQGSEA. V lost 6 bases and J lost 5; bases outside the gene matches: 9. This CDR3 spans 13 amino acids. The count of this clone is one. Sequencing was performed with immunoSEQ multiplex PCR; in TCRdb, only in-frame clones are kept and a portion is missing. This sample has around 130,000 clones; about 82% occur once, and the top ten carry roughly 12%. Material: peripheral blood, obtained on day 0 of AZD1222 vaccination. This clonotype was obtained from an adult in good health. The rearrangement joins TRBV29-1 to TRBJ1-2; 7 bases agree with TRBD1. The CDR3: CSVHSSTGYGYTF. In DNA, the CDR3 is TGCAGCGTCCATTCGTCGACAGGGTATGGCTACACCTTC.